One and the same sample provided the 21 T cell receptor beta chains below, sequenced in a study of T cell responses to AZD1222 COVID-19 vaccine. TCRdb's copy holds only in-frame clones and misses some; the assay was immunoSEQ multiplex PCR. In the table there are about 66,000 clones, over 65% of which are singletons. The source material was peripheral blood, sampled 28 days after the second AZD1222 dose. These receptors all come from an adult who received the AZD1222 COVID-19 vaccine.

The rearrangement links TRBV3-1 (or the pseudogene TRBV3-2) to TRBJ2-1; D is ambiguous. CDR3 length: 15 residues. The V gene lost 4 bases and the J gene lost 0 bases, with 10 bases spanning the gap. Germline assignment: CDR1 LGHDT and CDR2 YNNKEL (reference sequence). The DNA for the CDR3 is TGTGCCAGCAGCCGCGTGGGTAGCTCCTACAATGAGCAGTTCTTC. It is translated as CASSRVGSSYNEQFF.

This chain links TRBV7-6 with TRBJ2-6; perhaps TRBD1 as D (5 bases). The CDR3 consists of 17 residues. The ends were cut back, 2 bases at V and 1 base at J, with 12 bases in the middle. CDR1 is SGHVS and CDR2 is FNYEAQ in the germline V gene. In DNA form, the CDR3 reads TGTGCCAGCAGCTTACAGGGTGACCCTTCTGGGGCCAACGTCCTGACTTTC. Amino acid sequence: CASSLQGDPSGANVLTF.

The chain joins TRBV5-1 to TRBJ2-1; weak D call: TRBD2 (6 bases). This CDR3 contains 15 residues. Trimming pared 2 bases from V and 6 bases from J, leaving 15 bases between. Looked up from germline, CDR1 is SGHRS and CDR2 is YFSETQ. In nucleotides, the CDR3 is TGCGCCAGCAGCTTCTCCGGGACTGGGGCCAATGAGCAGTTCTTC. Translated, it gives CASSFSGTGANEQFF. The full variable domain, rest sourced from reference TRBV5-1 and TRBJ2-1, is KAGVTQTPRYLIKTRGQQVTLSCSPISGHRSVSWYQQTPGQGLQFLFEYFSETQRNKGNFPGRFSGRQFSNSRSEMNVSTLELGDSALYLCASSFSGTGANEQFFGPGTRLTVL.

The rearrangement uses TRBV7-2 and TRBJ2-5; tentatively, D is TRBD1 (6 bases). The CDR3 extends over 17 amino acids. Germline assignment: CDR1 SGHTA and CDR2 FQGNSA. Trimming left V 2 bases short and J 5 bases short, with 21 bases between. CDR3 DNA: TGTGCCAGCAGCTTAATGTCTGGGGCCAGGGGAGCCGAGACCCAGTACTTC. Protein sequence: CASSLMSGARGAETQYF.

This clone showed up just once. The final CDR3 position lacks the conserved phenylalanine or tryptophan, pointing to a likely read error. The DNA is left out, because the CDR3 cannot be placed on it with certainty; the CDR3 is given as TCRdb lists it. The chain employs TRBV6-1 and TRBJ1-2; TRBD1 is the table's D call, not checked against the DNA. Per the germline V gene, CDR1 is MNHNS and CDR2 is SASEGT. The CDR3 length is 12 residues, termini included. CDR3 loop: CASSEAPTAHSY.

This clone has just one count. This sequence joins TRBV5-1 and TRBJ1-2; 10 bases are shared with TRBD1. The CDR3 sequence is 14 residues long. J gave up 4 bases and V 3 bases, and 3 bases lay outside the gene matches. Germline loops: CDR1 SGHRS, CDR2 YFSETQ. The CDR3 spells CASSWDRGSYGYTF. CDR3 coding DNA: TGCGCCAGCAGCTGGGACAGGGGCTCCTATGGCTACACCTTC.

V usage is TRBV5-4 and J usage is TRBJ1-2; tentatively, D is TRBD1 (6 bases). The CDR3 has 14 residues. The V end lost 7 bases, the J end lost 3 bases, and 16 bases lay between the germline ends. Germline CDR1 is SGHNT and CDR2 is YYREEE (reference sequence). CDR3 nucleotide sequence: TGTGCCAGCTCCCGGGGGGGCTTGGACTATGGCTACACCTTC. Translated: CASSRGGLDYGYTF.

This chain uses TRBV6-5 with TRBJ1-6, with no clear D. The CDR3 extends over 15 amino acids. Germline CDR1 reads MNHEY; CDR2 reads SVGAGI. Trimming left V 0 bases short and J 0 bases short, with 3 bases between. CDR3 loop: CASSYSSSYNSPLHF. In DNA form, the CDR3 reads TGTGCCAGCAGTTACTCCAGCTCCTATAATTCACCCCTCCACTTT.

The genes are TRBV7-9 and TRBJ1-2, with a weak D call TRBD1 (5 bases). The ends were cut back, 4 bases at V and 8 bases at J, with 11 bases in the middle. Germline loops: CDR1 SEHNR, CDR2 FQNEAQ (reference sequence). The CDR3 has 12 residues. This CDR3 reads CASSSGPRGYTF. DNA for the CDR3: TGTGCCAGCAGCTCGGGACCGAGGGGCTACACCTTC.

The CDR3 here is CASSPRQGADTEAFF. CDR3 coding DNA: TGTGCCAGCAGCCCCCGACAGGGCGCGGACACTGAAGCTTTCTTT. The chain carries TRBV11-2 and TRBJ1-1, with 7 positions matching TRBD1. Germline assignment: CDR1 SGHAT and CDR2 FQNNGV. The J segment lost 3 bases and the V segment lost 5 bases, leaving 9 bases of the junction unmatched. This CDR3 contains 15 residues.

This clone was counted a single time. The chain joins TRBV9 to TRBJ2-3; 7 nucleotides agree with TRBD2. Germline values: CDR1 SGDLS, CDR2 YYNGEE. V was clipped by 4 bases and J by 1 base; unmatched bases: 9. The CDR3 covers 16 residues. This CDR3 is CASSPRYTSGTDTQYF. DNA of the CDR3: TGTGCCAGCAGCCCACGCTACACTAGCGGCACAGATACGCAGTATTTT.

The chain recombines TRBV7-6 with TRBJ1-3, with D possibly matching TRBD1 (6 bases). The CDR3 extends over 15 amino acids. The V and J ends lost 0 bases and 4 bases respectively, with 10 bases between them. The germline gives CDR1 SGHVS, CDR2 FNYEAQ. The CDR3 reads CASSLATGAGNTIYF. CDR3 bases: TGTGCCAGCAGCTTAGCGACAGGCGCCGGAAACACCATATATTTT. Complete variable domain (other parts from reference TRBV7-6 and TRBJ1-3): GAGVSQSPRYKVTKRGQDVALRCDPISGHVSLYWYRQALGQGPEFLTYFNYEAQQDKSGLPNDRFSAERPEGSISTLTIQRTEQRDSAMYRCASSLATGAGNTIYFGEGSWLTVV.

This rearrangement joins TRBV28 to TRBJ2-2; D is unclear. Germline values: CDR1 MDHEN, CDR2 SYDVKM. This CDR3 has 13 residues. Trimming shortened V by 3 bases and J by 7 bases, and 9 bases separated the two germline ends. CDR3 residues: CASSFVDNGELFF. As DNA, the CDR3 is TGTGCCAGCAGTTTTGTCGACAACGGGGAGCTGTTTTTT.

This clone was observed a single time. At one end, the junction sequence differs from germline, possibly due to a read error. The V call is TRBV18, the J call TRBJ1-3; D is ambiguous. This CDR3 has 15 residues. Germline CDR1 is KGHSH and CDR2 is LQKENI. The CDR3 spells CASSPRPEQGNTIYF. CDR3 DNA sequence: TGTGCCAGCTCTCCACGACCGGAGCAAGGAAACACCATATATTTT.

V usage is TRBV6-2 or TRBV6-3 and J usage is TRBJ1-5; D may be TRBD1 (5 bases). Trimming cost V 5 bases and J 0 bases, with 11 bases left between them. This CDR3 region has 15 residues. Per the germline V gene, CDR1 is MNHEY and CDR2 is SVGEGT. The CDR3 region is CASSPQGLSNQPQHF. Here the CDR3 DNA reads TGTGCCAGCAGTCCCCAGGGTCTTAGCAATCAGCCCCAGCATTTT.

The chain couples TRBV4-3 to TRBJ1-1; a possible D gene is TRBD1 (5 bases). The CDR3 sequence is 13 residues long. V lost 2 bases and J lost 4, with 8 bases in between. Germline V lookup: CDR1 LGHNA, CDR2 YSLEER. The CDR3 DNA follows: TGCGCCAGCAGCCAAACAGACAGCACTGAAGCTTTCTTT. Translation gives CASSQTDSTEAFF.

This clone was seen just once. The V gene is TRBV30, the J gene TRBJ1-3; D is unclear. The CDR3 runs 14 residues. CDR1 and CDR2 (germline): GTSNPN, SVGIG (reference sequence). The V and J ends lost 2 bases and 2 bases respectively, with 10 bases between them. The CDR3 loop reads CAWSPREAGNTIYF. CDR3 sequence (DNA): TGTGCCTGGAGTCCACGCGAAGCTGGAAACACCATATATTTT.

This chain joins TRBV7-3 and TRBJ2-3; tentatively, D is TRBD1 or TRBD2 (5 bases each). Trimming pared 5 bases from V and 11 bases from J, leaving 20 bases between. CDR3 length equals 14 residues. Germline loops: CDR1 SGHTA, CDR2 FQGTGA. The CDR3 is CASSAYGRDRGQYF. The CDR3 nucleotides read TGTGCCAGCAGCGCCTACGGCCGGGACCGTGGGCAGTATTTT.

The chain couples TRBV7-9 to TRBJ2-3; 8 bases fit TRBD2. The length of the CDR3 is 15 residues. Germline trimming cut 5 bases from V and 2 bases from J; bases unmatched to any gene: 6. From germline, CDR1 is SEHNR and CDR2 FQNEAQ (reference sequence). CDR3 sequence: CASSRAGDTTDTQYF. CDR3 nucleotides: TGTGCCAGCAGCAGAGCGGGGGACACCACAGATACGCAGTATTTT.

The V and J genes are TRBV7-2 and TRBJ1-5; D call uncertain. Trimming stripped 1 base from V and 0 bases from J, with 10 bases between. CDR1 and CDR2 (germline): SGHTA, FQGNSA. The CDR3 consists of 16 residues. The CDR3 DNA follows: TGTGCCAGCAGCTTAGGGTCGGGGAATAGCAATCAGCCCCAGCATTTT. Protein product: CASSLGSGNSNQPQHF.

This clone was observed a handful of times. The chain couples TRBV6-1 to TRBJ1-2; D possibly corresponds to TRBD1 (5 bases). Germline assignment: CDR1 MNHNS and CDR2 SASEGT. Trimming cost V 2 bases and J 4 bases, with 11 bases left between them. This CDR3 has 14 amino acids. DNA for the CDR3: TGTGCCAGCAGTGAATCAGGGCTCGCCTATGGCTACACCTTC. Translating gives CASSESGLAYGYTF.